Presented here are 18 T cell receptor beta chains from one specimen sequenced in a study of PD-L1 blockade in urothelial cancer. Sequenced by immunoSEQ multiplex PCR; TCRdb stores in-frame clones only, minus some. The sample has approximately 90,000 clones, roughly 84% seen once; the top ten hold roughly 1.9%. Time point in this sample: pretreatment peripheral blood. This specimen was PBMCs, taken around atezolizumab (anti-PD-L1) treatment. The source of these receptors is a man in his sixties with urothelial cancer.

On this clone itself: Relative to the germline gene, one junction end is altered; a read error may explain this. The chain combines TRBV4-1 with TRBJ1-6, with 10 bases matching TRBD1. The CDR3 covers 16 residues. Germline CDR1 reads MGHRA; CDR2 reads YSYEKL. The DNA for the CDR3 is TGTGCCAGCAGCCAAGATATCGGGACAGGGGACTCACCCCTCCACTTT. It encodes CASSQDIGTGDSPLHF.

Only a few counts were recorded for this clone. This chain connects TRBV7-2 to TRBJ1-4; TRBD1 agrees at 7 bases. There are 15 residues in the CDR3. Trimming removed 10 bases from V and 0 bases from J; junction bases left unmatched: 8. Per germline, CDR1 SGHTA and CDR2 FQGNSA. CDR3 sequence: CATGTERATNEKLFF. The DNA of the CDR3 is TGTGCCACCGGGACAGAACGTGCAACTAATGAAAAACTGTTTTTT.

The gene calls are TRBV28 and TRBJ1-2; D is unclear. This CDR3 has 13 amino acids. Germline V gives CDR1 MDHEN, CDR2 SYDVKM. V was shortened by 7 bases and J by 1 base, with 10 bases between the two germline ends. The CDR3 DNA is TGTGCCAGCACCCCCCGGAGTAACTATGGCTACACCTTC. It is translated as CASTPRSNYGYTF.

The V call is TRBV18, the J call TRBJ2-1, with TRBD2 matching over 14 bases. With V trimmed by 3 bases and J by 6 bases, 7 bases remained unmatched. Germline V gives CDR1 KGHSH, CDR2 LQKENI. The length of the CDR3 is 17 residues. The CDR3 reads CASSPLPGTSGSNEQFF. The CDR3 bases are TGTGCCAGCTCACCCTTACCCGGGACTAGCGGGAGCAATGAGCAGTTCTTC. The whole variable domain, remainder taken from reference TRBV18 and TRBJ2-1, is NAGVMQNPRHLVRRRGQEARLRCSPMKGHSHVYWYRQLPEEGLKFMVYLQKENIIDESGMPKERFSAEFPKEGPSILRIQQVVRGDSAAYFCASSPLPGTSGSNEQFFGPGTRLTVL.

The chain couples TRBV2 to TRBJ1-2; D is possibly TRBD1 (6 bases). This CDR3 is built from 13 residues. Germline lookup yields CDR1 SNHLY and CDR2 FYNNEI. Trimming removed 8 bases from V and 0 bases from J, with 10 bases in between. Written as DNA, the CDR3 is TGTGCCAGCCCGACAGGCGCTAACTATGGCTACACCTTC. The encoded protein is CASPTGANYGYTF.

The chain recombines TRBV6-6 with TRBJ1-5, with D possibly being TRBD1 (5 bases). The germline V gene has CDR1 MNHNY and CDR2 SVGAGI (reference sequence). Trimming pared 3 bases from V and 6 bases from J, leaving 15 bases between. The length of the CDR3 is 15 residues. DNA for the CDR3: TGTGCCAGCAGTTATAATCAGGGTTCGGGTCAGCCCCAGCATTTT. Translation: CASSYNQGSGQPQHF.

J is TRBJ2-7 and V is TRBV6-5, with 11 nucleotides matching TRBD1. The CDR3 is made up of 13 amino acids. Germline lookup yields CDR1 MNHEY and CDR2 SVGAGI. Losses at the gene ends were 9 bases for V and 4 bases for J; bases not matched to a gene: 5. The chain's CDR3 is CASRTGGSYEQYF. CDR3 in DNA: TGTGCCAGTCGGACAGGGGGCTCTTACGAGCAGTACTTC.

V gene TRBV25-1 combines with J gene TRBJ1-3; D gene uncertain. V was shortened by 1 base and J by 0 bases, with 16 bases between the two germline ends. The CDR3 has 18 amino acids. Per germline, CDR1 MGHDK and CDR2 SYGVNS. Written as DNA, the CDR3 is TGTGCCAGCAGTGAATTCGCATTGGCTGCAGTCTCTGGAAACACCATATATTTT. It is translated as CASSEFALAAVSGNTIYF.

The rearrangement uses TRBV9 and TRBJ2-7; TRBD2 aligns across 12 bases. Germline V gene lookup returns CDR1 SGDLS and CDR2 YYNGEE. Trimming took 0 bases from V and 4 from J; bases not matched to a gene: 2. The CDR3 is 15 amino acids. This chain's CDR3 is CASSVGLAGEYEQYF. Here the CDR3 DNA reads TGTGCCAGCAGCGTAGGACTAGCGGGAGAGTACGAGCAGTACTTC.

This clone was recorded a few times. V usage is TRBV7-3 and J usage is TRBJ2-2; TRBD2 might be the D (6 bases). Germline lookup yields CDR1 SGHTA and CDR2 FQGTGA. V lost 7 bases and J 2 bases, leaving 17 bases between the germline ends. This CDR3 is 16 amino acids long. The CDR3, as DNA: TGTGCCAGCAACGTCCTCGGGGGAACCAACACCGGGGAGCTGTTTTTT. Translation gives CASNVLGGTNTGELFF.

This rearrangement joins TRBV5-1 to TRBJ1-1; no clear D. Per germline, CDR1 SGHRS and CDR2 YFSETQ. Trimming removed 1 base from V and 1 base from J, with 11 bases in between. The CDR3 has 15 amino acids. CDR3 in DNA: TGCGCCAGCAGCTTGAGGTTCGGAGAGAACACTGAAGCTTTCTTT. Its translation: CASSLRFGENTEAFF.

The chain combines TRBV10-3 with TRBJ2-2, with 8 bases matching TRBD2. Germline values: CDR1 ENHRY, CDR2 SYGVKD. The CDR3 is 15 amino acids. Germline trimming cut 7 bases from V and 1 base from J; bases unmatched to any gene: 5. Here the CDR3 reads CAINSGGKNTGELFF. The DNA of the CDR3 is TGTGCCATCAACTCGGGGGGGAAGAACACCGGGGAGCTGTTTTTT.

This sequence joins TRBV11-2 and TRBJ2-7; TRBD1 matches 7 bases. V lost 4 bases to trimming and J lost 1 base; unmatched junction nucleotides: 7. This CDR3 spans 15 amino acids. Per germline, CDR1 SGHAT and CDR2 FQNNGV. CDR3 sequence: CASSSNPGQSYEQYF. CDR3 DNA: TGTGCCAGCAGCTCTAACCCGGGACAGTCCTACGAGCAGTACTTC.

This chain connects TRBV18 to TRBJ2-7; unclear D gene. The CDR3 extends over 15 amino acids. Germline V lookup: CDR1 KGHSH, CDR2 LQKENI. Trimming took off 1 base at V and 4 bases at J, with 14 bases between the two ends. The CDR3 DNA sequence: TGTGCCAGCTCACCACAGGAGAGGAACGTTTACGAGCAGTACTTC. It translates to CASSPQERNVYEQYF. Complete variable domain (other parts from reference TRBV18 and TRBJ2-7): NAGVMQNPRHLVRRRGQEARLRCSPMKGHSHVYWYRQLPEEGLKFMVYLQKENIIDESGMPKERFSAEFPKEGPSILRIQQVVRGDSAAYFCASSPQERNVYEQYFGPGTRLTVT.

The chain is built from TRBV7-2 and TRBJ2-2, with 9 bases that match TRBD2. Germline trimming cut 5 bases from V and 2 bases from J; bases unmatched to any gene: 6. The germline CDR1 and CDR2 sequences are SGHTA and FQGNSA. The CDR3 has 16 amino acids. CDR3 DNA sequence: TGTGCCAGCAGCCTCCGGACTAGCGTCAACACCGGGGAGCTGTTTTTT. Amino acids: CASSLRTSVNTGELFF.

The rearrangement uses TRBV28 and TRBJ2-3; 7 nucleotides line up with TRBD2. Per the germline V gene, CDR1 is MDHEN and CDR2 is SYDVKM. J gave up 2 bases and V 5 bases, and 4 bases lay outside the gene matches. This CDR3 contains 14 residues. CDR3 coding DNA: TGTGCCAGCAGTGGGGGGGACCCCACAGATACGCAGTATTTT. This codes for CASSGGDPTDTQYF.

This chain uses TRBV4-3 with TRBJ2-3; 13 positions agree with TRBD2. The CDR3 has 17 residues. The J segment lost 7 bases and the V segment lost 4 bases, leaving 11 bases of the junction unmatched. CDR1 is LGHNA and CDR2 is YSLEER in the germline V gene. The CDR3 region has the DNA TGCGCCAGCAGCCTCTCCGCCGGGACTAGCGGGACCAATACGCAGTATTTT. Protein sequence: CASSLSAGTSGTNTQYF.

The chain uses TRBV18 and TRBJ2-3; 13 bases are shared with TRBD2. Germline assignment: CDR1 KGHSH and CDR2 LQKENI. V lost 3 bases and J lost 3; bases outside the gene matches: 6. This CDR3 has 17 amino acids. The DNA for the CDR3 is TGTGCCAGCTCACCCCCAGGGACTAGCGGGACGACAGATACGCAGTATTTT. Amino acid sequence: CASSPPGTSGTTDTQYF.